The rows below give T cell receptor beta chains drawn from one sample of a study of cytomegalovirus exposure and HLA in healthy donors. The assay was immunoSEQ multiplex PCR, and TCRdb's table has in-frame clones only and misses some. This repertoire shows 95,000 to 130,000 clones, roughly 9% found once; its top ten account for 3% to 3.5%. The sequenced sample consisted of PBMCs. These TCRs come from a man aged 25-45 years in good health and CMV-seronegative. The CDR3 runs from the conserved cysteine through the conserved F or W. A D gene is named only where the DNA matches it firmly. Clone size, where shown, is once, few, many, or a class for clones that have expanded.

clone_size d_call j_call v_call cdr3_aa cdr3_nt
few . TRBJ1-5 TRBV6-5 CASSPISGGNQPQHF TGTGCCAGCAGTCCTATCAGTGGAGGCAATCAGCCCCAGCATTTT
few . TRBJ2-2 TRBV28 CASSAGQFANTGELFF TGTGCCAGCAGTGCAGGACAGTTCGCGAACACCGGGGAGCTGTTTTTT
few TRBD1 TRBJ2-3 TRBV5-1 CASSRMGQTSTDTQYF TGCGCCAGCAGCCGAATGGGACAGACTAGCACAGATACGCAGTATTTT
. . TRBJ1-2 TRBV10-3 CAISESVVLGDGYTF TGTGCCATCAGTGAGTCAGTGGTACTAGGCGATGGCTACACCTTC
few TRBD1 TRBJ1-2 TRBV6-1 CASRVTGAGYGYTF TGTGCCAGCAGGGTCACAGGGGCAGGCTATGGCTACACCTTC
. . TRBJ1-3 TRBV9 CASSVDGSSGNTIYF TGTGCCAGCAGCGTAGACGGTAGCTCTGGAAACACCATATATTTT
. . TRBJ2-7 TRBV19 CASSIFGRGNEEQYF TGTGCCAGTAGTATTTTTGGACGGGGGAATGAAGAGCAGTACTTC
few TRBD2 TRBJ2-7 TRBV11-3 CASSRRGLVSYEQYF TGTGCCAGCAGCCGACGGGGACTAGTGTCTTACGAGCAGTACTTC
. . TRBJ2-7 TRBV5-8 CASSPGLTGTVDYLYEQYF TGTGCCAGCAGCCCCGGCCTGACCGGGACGGTGGACTACCTCTACGAGCAGTACTTC
. TRBD1 TRBJ1-5 TRBV18 CASSPTGGKHYSNQPQHF TGTGCCAGCTCACCCACAGGGGGCAAGCATTATAGCAATCAGCCCCAGCATTTT
. TRBD1 TRBJ1-1 TRBV19 CASSKDRGYPPTEAFF TGTGCCAGTAGTAAGGACAGGGGATACCCCCCCACTGAAGCTTTCTTT
few . TRBJ2-2 TRBV7-9 CASSLDLSSGELFF TGTGCCAGCAGCTTAGATTTGAGTTCCGGGGAGCTGTTTTTT
few TRBD1 TRBJ2-5 TRBV25-1 CASSVTGGAKTQYF TGTGCCAGCAGTGTAACAGGGGGCGCGAAGACCCAGTACTTC
. . TRBJ1-4 TRBV18 CASSRRGSDEKLFF TGTGCCAGCTCCCGGCGGGGGTCGGATGAAAAACTGTTTTTT
few TRBD1 TRBJ2-7 TRBV7-9 CASSLGNSGTGVNNEQYF TGTGCCAGCAGCCTGGGAAATTCCGGGACAGGGGTTAACAACGAGCAGTACTTC
few . TRBJ1-1 TRBV28 CASSSGQTNTEAFF TGTGCCAGCAGTTCCGGACAGACGAACACTGAAGCTTTCTTT
few . TRBJ1-1 TRBV11-3 CASSLGANTEAFF TGTGCCAGCAGCTTAGGCGCGAACACTGAAGCTTTCTTT
. . TRBJ2-7 TRBV6-5 CASSSGKLYEQYF TGTGCCAGCAGTTCCGGGAAACTTTACGAGCAGTACTTC
. . TRBJ2-5 TRBV18 CASSRGHIQETQYF TGTGCCAGCTCACGAGGACACATCCAAGAGACCCAGTACTTC
. TRBD2 TRBJ2-1 TRBV14 CASSQLAGARGNEQFF TGTGCCAGCAGCCAGTTAGCGGGTGCCCGGGGCAATGAGCAGTTCTTC
few TRBD2 TRBJ2-3 TRBV4-2 CASSQGGSITDTQYF TGTGCCAGCAGCCAAGGCGGGAGTATCACAGATACGCAGTATTTT
few TRBD2 TRBJ2-3 TRBV5-1 CASSWGSGRADTQYF TGCGCCAGCAGCTGGGGGAGCGGGAGAGCAGATACGCAGTATTTT
few TRBD2 TRBJ2-7 TRBV9 CASSVGSGTSTSYEQYF TGTGCCAGCAGCGTAGGTTCCGGGACTAGTACCTCCTACGAGCAGTACTTC
. . TRBJ1-2 TRBV30 CAWSVVQAGYTF TGTGCCTGGAGTGTAGTTCAGGCAGGCTACACCTTC